These 3 T cell receptor beta chains share one sample of origin, sequenced in a study of cytomegalovirus exposure and HLA in healthy donors. PCR primers comprised 60 Vbeta and 13 Jbeta primers. Here immunoSEQ multiplex PCR was the method, and the copy in TCRdb shows in-frame clones only, minus some. The data hold 150,000 to 200,000 clones, with roughly 79% observed a single time. The sequenced sample consisted of PBMCs. The receptors derive from a man aged 50-60 years in good health and CMV-seropositive.

This clone was observed a few times. The chain is built from TRBV19 and TRBJ1-2; TRBD1 is a possible D gene (6 bases). The germline V gene encodes CDR1 LNHDA and CDR2 SQIVND (reference sequence). V lost 5 bases to trimming and J lost 6 bases, with 31 bases between them. The CDR3 length is 19 residues. CDR3 in amino acids: CASSDRGNPYRDTENGYTF. The CDR3 DNA reads as TGTGCCAGTAGTGATAGGGGGAACCCCTACCGGGACACAGAAAATGGCTACACCTTC.

The chain is built from TRBV19 and TRBJ2-2, with 10 bases matching TRBD1. This CDR3 is 15 amino acids long. V dropped 8 bases and J dropped 8; count of bases not matched to a gene: 11. Germline CDR1 and CDR2: LNHDA and SQIVND (reference sequence). CDR3 loop: CASLGTGAVVGELFF. As DNA, the CDR3 is TGTGCCAGTCTCGGGACAGGGGCTGTGGTGGGGGAGCTGTTTTTT.

The chain uses TRBV18 and TRBJ2-1, with 9 bases lining up with TRBD1. J gave up 5 bases and V 4 bases, and 9 bases lay outside the gene matches. The length of the CDR3 is 16 residues. Germline V lookup: CDR1 KGHSH, CDR2 LQKENI. The CDR3 sequence is CASSLQGTGFNNEQFF. The CDR3 bases are TGTGCCAGCTCACTACAAGGGACAGGGTTCAACAATGAGCAGTTCTTC.